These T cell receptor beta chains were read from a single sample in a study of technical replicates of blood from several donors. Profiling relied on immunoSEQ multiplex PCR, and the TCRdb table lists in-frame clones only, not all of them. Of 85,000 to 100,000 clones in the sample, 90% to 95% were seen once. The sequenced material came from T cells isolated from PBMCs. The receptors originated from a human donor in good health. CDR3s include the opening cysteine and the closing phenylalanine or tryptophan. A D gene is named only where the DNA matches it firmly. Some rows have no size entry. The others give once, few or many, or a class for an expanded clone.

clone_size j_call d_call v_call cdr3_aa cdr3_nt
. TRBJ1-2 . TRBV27 CASSGGDYGYTF TGTGCCAGCAGTGGGGGCGACTATGGCTACACCTTC
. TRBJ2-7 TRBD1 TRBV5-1 CASSLRDSATYEQYF TGCGCCAGCAGCCTCCGGGACAGTGCGACCTACGAGCAGTACTTC
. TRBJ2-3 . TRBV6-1 CASDGGGYTDTQYF TGTGCCTCGGACGGAGGTGGATACACAGATACGCAGTATTTT
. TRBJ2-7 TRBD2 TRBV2 CASSEPRGRAAEQYF TGTGCCAGCAGTGAGCCCCGTGGGAGGGCCGCGGAGCAGTACTTC
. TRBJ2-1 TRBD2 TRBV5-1 CASSLTGLAEYNEQFF TGCGCCAGCAGCTTAACCGGACTAGCGGAGTACAATGAGCAGTTCTTC
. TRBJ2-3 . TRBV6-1 CASSGISGAALASSTDTQYF TGTGCCAGCAGTGGAATTTCGGGTGCGGCGTTGGCTTCTAGCACAGATACGCAGTATTTT
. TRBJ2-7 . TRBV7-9 CASSEVPYEQYF TGTGCCAGCAGCGAGGTGCCCTACGAGCAGTACTTC
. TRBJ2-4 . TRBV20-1 CRVAGNIQYF TGCAGGGTTGCGGGAAACATTCAGTACTTC
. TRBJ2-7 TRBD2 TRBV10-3 CAISEGGGVYEQYF TGTGCCATCAGTGAGGGGGGAGGGGTATACGAGCAGTACTTC
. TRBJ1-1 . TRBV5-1 CASSLQPTNTEAFF TGCGCCAGCAGCTTACAGCCCACGAACACTGAAGCTTTCTTT
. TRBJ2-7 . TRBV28 CASSFPLEEEQYF TGTGCCAGCAGTTTCCCGTTGGAGGAGGAGCAGTACTTC
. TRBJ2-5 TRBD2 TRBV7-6 CASSLDGREGLRTQYF TGTGCCAGCAGCTTAGACGGGCGGGAGGGCCTGAGGACCCAGTACTTC
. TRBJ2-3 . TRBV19 CASSMGHLDTQYF TGTGCCAGTAGTATGGGACATCTAGATACGCAGTATTTT
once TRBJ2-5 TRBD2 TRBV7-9 CASSPRTSRDQETQYF TGTGCCAGCAGCCCCCGGACTAGCAGAGACCAAGAGACCCAGTACTTC
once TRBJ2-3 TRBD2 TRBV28 CASRPLAGVYTQYF TGTGCCAGCAGGCCGCTAGCGGGAGTATATACGCAGTATTTT
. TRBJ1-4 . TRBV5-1 CASSLIWSDNEKLFF TGCGCCAGCAGCTTAATTTGGTCAGATAATGAAAAACTGTTTTTT
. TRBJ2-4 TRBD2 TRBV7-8 CASSLALERGASLAKNIQYF TGTGCCAGCAGCTTAGCGTTAGAGCGGGGGGCTTCGCTAGCCAAAAACATTCAGTACTTC
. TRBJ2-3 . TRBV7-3 CASSLYGPSTQYF TGTGCCAGCAGCTTATACGGTCCTAGTACGCAGTATTTT
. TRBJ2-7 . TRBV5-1 CASSLAGVAHEQYF TGCGCCAGCAGCTTGGCCGGTGTCGCCCACGAGCAGTACTTC
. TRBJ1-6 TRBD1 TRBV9 CASSAPRGRNKRKNSPLHF TGTGCCAGCAGCGCTCCCAGGGGGCGGAACAAGAGGAAGAATTCACCCCTCCACTTT
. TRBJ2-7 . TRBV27 CASSLQASYEQYF TGTGCCAGCAGTTTACAGGCTTCCTACGAGCAGTACTTC
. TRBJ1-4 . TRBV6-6 CASSYAWAKLFF TGTGCCAGCAGTTACGCGTGGGCAAAACTGTTTTTT
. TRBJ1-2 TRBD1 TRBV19 CASSRQGAYYGYTF TGTGCCAGTAGCAGACAGGGGGCGTACTATGGCTACACCTTC
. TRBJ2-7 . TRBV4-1 CASSQGVGGTYEQYF TGCGCCAGCAGCCAAGGGGTAGGCGGAACCTACGAGCAGTACTTC
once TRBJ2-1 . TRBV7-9 CARALRRPSKRDNEQFF TGTGCCAGGGCTTTAAGGAGGCCGTCCAAAAGAGACAATGAGCAGTTCTTC
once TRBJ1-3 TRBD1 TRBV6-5 CASSYGQANTIYF TGTGCCAGCAGTTACGGACAGGCGAACACCATATATTTT
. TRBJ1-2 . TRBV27 CASSLGGVGYTF TGTGCCAGCAGTTTAGGCGGTGTCGGCTACACCTTC
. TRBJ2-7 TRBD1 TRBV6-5 CASSRQGTYEQYF TGTGCCAGCAGTCGACAGGGTACGTACGAGCAGTACTTC
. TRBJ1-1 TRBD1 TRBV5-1 CASRSGGNEAFF TGCGCCAGCAGATCAGGGGGCAATGAAGCTTTCTTT
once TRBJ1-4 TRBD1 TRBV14 CASSPKDRGNEKLFF TGTGCCAGCAGCCCAAAGGACAGGGGGAATGAAAAACTGTTTTTT
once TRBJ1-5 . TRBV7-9 CASSSLTGRKPQHF TGTGCCAGCAGCTCCCTGACGGGGAGAAAGCCCCAGCATTTT
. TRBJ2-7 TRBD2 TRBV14 CASSQGLAGEIITYEQYF TGTGCCAGCAGCCAAGGCCTAGCGGGGGAAATAATAACCTACGAGCAGTACTTC
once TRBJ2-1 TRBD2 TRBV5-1 CASSGGLAGGEQFF TGCGCCAGCAGCGGAGGACTAGCTGGGGGTGAGCAGTTCTTC
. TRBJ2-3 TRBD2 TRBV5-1 CASSLGSSGGAGTDTQYF TGCGCCAGCAGCTTGGGTTCTAGCGGGGGGGCTGGGACAGATACGCAGTATTTT
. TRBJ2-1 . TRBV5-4 CASSLDAPALTYNEQFF TGTGCCAGCAGCTTGGATGCGCCTGCCCTCACCTACAATGAGCAGTTCTTC
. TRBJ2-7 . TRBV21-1 CASSTRDRVHEQYF TGTGCCAGCAGCACCCGGGACAGAGTACACGAGCAGTACTTC